Here is one T cell receptor beta chain with its context. This clone was seen only a few times. Its antigen remains unidentified. Because the receptor is murine, the gene names and germline sequences shown are mouse ones. The read ends 4 residues shy of where the CDR3 ends; the end is completed using the germline J gene. Library method: the immunoSEQ multiplex PCR assay. To provide template for TCR sequencing, every sample had RNA extracted and reverse transcribed into cDNA. First-strand cDNA was synthesized using SuperScript III with a 2:1 mix of oligo-dT and random hexamers. A synthetic immune receptor repertoire was used to assess amplification bias, and residual bias was removed computationally. Libraries were sequenced on Illumina HiSeq with 60 bp reads covering the CDR3, read from J toward V. The paper's processing steps were these. Raw reads were preprocessed to remove errors, and CDR3 was defined according to IMGT conventions as the region from the conserved cysteine to phenylalanine. Clonality was computed by normalizing Shannon entropy by log2 of the number of productive unique TCRs and subtracting the result from 1. Scalp TCRbeta sequences were cross-referenced with sorted blood CD4 and CD8 repertoires so that the CD4 or CD8 identity of scalp clones could be inferred. The table was pulled from immuneACCESS by TCRdb, which kept in-frame rearrangements only. Such tables lose some clones; where checked, under half of the loss comes from unresolved V genes, and the rest has no known cause. Clone size and V and J calls were adopted from that table, with D and trimming inferred from the DNA. In this sample the table shows 250,000 or so clones, and no singletons are among them. The ten top clones hold roughly 1.2% of the sample.

These data belong to a study of CD8+ T cells in alopecia areata (dated 2018 in TCRdb). A note on the overall study: Skin from C3H/HeJ donors with spontaneous alopecia (roughly 6-13 months old) was grafted onto female C3H/HeJ recipients that were roughly 7-11 weeks old. In both human patients and the C3H/HeJ mouse model, the study applied high-throughput TCRbeta sequencing to look at T cell clonal expansion in alopecia areata. On the human side, TCRbeta sequencing was run on scalp tissue and on sorted CD4+ and CD8+ peripheral blood T cells from healthy controls and from alopecia areata patients with either patchy or totalis/universalis disease. Scalp clonality was compared among normal scalp (n=4), patchy alopecia areata scalp (n=8), and alopecia totalis/universalis scalp (n=8). RNA came from the PAXgene miRNA kit for fixed scalp, the miRNeasy kit for PBMCs, and the RNeasy kit for mouse skin. Amplification of TCRbeta CDR3 regions was done by immunoSEQ multiplex PCR using 35 Vbeta forward primers and 13 Jbeta reverse primers. Results and caveats for the whole study, not just this receptor: Shared TCR sequences between patients were less evident than in mice, which may be partly attributable to HLA diversity in the patient population. Compared with normal scalp, lesional scalp had higher clonality and more expanded CD8+ clones, particularly in alopecia totalis/universalis, a pattern that suggests antigenic drive. Scalp TCR repertoire analysis is complicated because resident alphabeta T cells in normal human skin are also sequenced, whereas mouse skin is dominated by gammadelta T cells.

The cysteine opens and the phenylalanine closes a CDR3 of 14 amino acids. The 30 bases shown cover part of the CDR3, and their frame starts at base 1. CDR1 and CDR2, per the germline V gene (reference sequence), are FNHDT and SITEND. V is pared back by 2 bases and J by 0 bases, with 5 bases lying between the germline termini. Pooled mouse cutaneous lymph node cells were stained for CD4, CD8alpha, NKG2D, NKG2ACE and other markers, then sorted on a BD Influx. Recombination joined TRBV19 with TRBJ2-2; no D segment can be confidently identified. This TCR came from a C3H/HeJ mouse with alopecia areata. The MHC haplotype of this strain is H2-k. Specimen: CD4+ T cells sorted from a lymph node. The CDR3 reads CASSMGSNTGQLYF. Partial CDR3 DNA: TGTGCCAGCAGTATGGGGTCAAACACCGGG.